The entry that follows covers one TCR beta chain sequence. This sample is part of a study of OX40 agonist ivuxolimab in advanced cancers. Looking at the study overall: Participants, 82.7% male, averaged 60 years of age, ranging from roughly 23 to 80.

Germline V gene sequence: CDR1 SGHRS, CDR2 YFSETQ. The CDR3 has 17 residues. V shed 0 bases, J shed 7 bases, and the junction held 8 bases outside the gene matches. Libraries were prepared by immunoSEQ multiplex PCR; TCRdb keeps only in-frame clonotypes and omits some of them. This sample has approximately 58,000 clones, with approximately 81% found just once. With autoimmune disease history or systemic immunosuppression, patients were excluded. The chain joins TRBV5-1 to TRBJ2-2, with 11 nucleotides matching TRBD1. The source material was CD4+ or CD8+ T cells sorted from blood, sampled in a trial of the OX40 agonist ivuxolimab. The receptor's source is an adult with an advanced solid tumor such as melanoma, head and neck, liver or kidney cancer. DNA for the CDR3: TGCGCCAGCAGCTTGGCCGGGACAGGGGGATTTTACGGGGAGCTGTTTTTT. Translated: CASSLAGTGGFYGELFF.